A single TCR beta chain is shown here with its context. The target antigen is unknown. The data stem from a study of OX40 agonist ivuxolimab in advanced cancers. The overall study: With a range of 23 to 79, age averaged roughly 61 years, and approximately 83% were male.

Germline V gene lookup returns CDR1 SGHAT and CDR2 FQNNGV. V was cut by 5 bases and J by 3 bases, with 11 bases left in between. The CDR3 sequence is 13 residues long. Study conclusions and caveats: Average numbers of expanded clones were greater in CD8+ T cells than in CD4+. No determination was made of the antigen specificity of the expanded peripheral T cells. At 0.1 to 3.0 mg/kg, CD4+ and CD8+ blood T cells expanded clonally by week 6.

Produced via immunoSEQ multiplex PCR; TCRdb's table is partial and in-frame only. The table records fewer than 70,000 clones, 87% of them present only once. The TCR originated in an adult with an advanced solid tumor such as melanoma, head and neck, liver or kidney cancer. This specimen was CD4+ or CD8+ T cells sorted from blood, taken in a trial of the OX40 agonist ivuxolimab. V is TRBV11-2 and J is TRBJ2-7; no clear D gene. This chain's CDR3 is CASSPKALYEQYF. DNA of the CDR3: TGTGCCAGCAGCCCCAAGGCCCTCTACGAGCAGTACTTC.